Sequencing of this TCR beta chain was carried out in a study of early T cells in non-severe SARS-CoV-2 infection. The wider study: Sequenced bulk RNA came from whole blood that was unsorted, and chains were unpaired.

CDR3 length equals 16 residues. The V end lost 0 bases, the J end lost 0 bases, and 12 bases lay between the germline ends. The germline V gene has CDR1 MGHRA and CDR2 YSYEKL. Tagging with unique molecular identifiers was applied to individual cDNA molecules. TCRdb recomputed calls from the 5' RACE reads with MiXCR, one row per CDR3 protein. Here the sample spans approximately 22,000 distinct CDR3 sequences, approximately 5.8% being singletons. Note on this clonotype: Its antigen is not identified.

Regarding the study as a whole: Matching results from VDJdb favored anti-spike CD8 responses, leaving private and CD4 specificities undetected.

This sample comprised whole blood, obtained at baseline. This rearrangement joins TRBV4-1 to TRBJ2-7; D is perhaps TRBD2 (6 bases). This receptor was identified in an adult who was a healthcare worker with PCR-confirmed SARS-CoV-2 infection or an uninfected control (not recorded which). The CDR3 is CASSQERELFSYEQYF. As DNA, the CDR3 is TGCGCCAGCAGCCAAGAACGGGAGCTATTCTCCTACGAGCAGTACTTC.